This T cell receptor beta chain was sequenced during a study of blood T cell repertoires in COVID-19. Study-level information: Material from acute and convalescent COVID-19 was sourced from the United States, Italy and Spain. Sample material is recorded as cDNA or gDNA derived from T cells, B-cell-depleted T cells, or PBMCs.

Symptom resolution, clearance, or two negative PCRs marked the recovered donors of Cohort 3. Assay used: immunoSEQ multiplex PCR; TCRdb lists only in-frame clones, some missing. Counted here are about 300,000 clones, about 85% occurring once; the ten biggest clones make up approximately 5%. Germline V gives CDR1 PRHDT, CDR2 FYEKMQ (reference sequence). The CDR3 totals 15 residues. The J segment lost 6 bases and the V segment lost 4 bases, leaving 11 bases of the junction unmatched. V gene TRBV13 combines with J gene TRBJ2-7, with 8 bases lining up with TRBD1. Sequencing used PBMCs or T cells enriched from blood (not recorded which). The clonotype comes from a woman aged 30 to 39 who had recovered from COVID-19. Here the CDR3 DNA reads TGTGCCAGCAGCTCAGACACCACGACAGGGGCCGAGCAGTACTTC. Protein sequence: CASSSDTTTGAEQYF. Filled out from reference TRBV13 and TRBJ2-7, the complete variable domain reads AAGVIQSPRHLIKEKRETATLKCYPIPRHDTVYWYQQGPGQDPQFLISFYEKMQSDKGSIPDRFSAQQFSDYHSELNMSSLELGDSALYFCASSSDTTTGAEQYFGPGTRLTVT.